Given below is one T cell receptor (beta chain) in context. The sample originates from a study of blood T cell repertoires in COVID-19. On the study more broadly: PBMCs, B-cell-depleted T cells, or T cells provided the cDNA or gDNA that made up the material.

CDR1 and CDR2 (germline): MDHEN, SYDVKM. The CDR3 totals 17 residues. The junction had 17 bases not matched to a gene; V was cut back by 5 bases and J by 8 bases. This table comes from immunoSEQ multiplex PCR, and its TCRdb copy is limited to in-frame clones, with some not included. The repertoire has approximately 150,000 clones, 86% of them found once; the top ten carry 3.5% to 4%. This clonotype was sampled from a woman aged 70-85 years with acute or convalescent COVID-19. This chain connects TRBV28 to TRBJ2-1; 8 bases map to TRBD2. The sequenced sample consisted of peripheral blood. CDR3 coding DNA: TGTGCCAGCAGTCCCCCCTTTGGCGGGAGGAGTTTCGATGAGCAGTTCTTC. Its protein product is CASSPPFGGRSFDEQFF.